This is a list of T cell receptor beta chains from one sample in a study of T cells in Graves' hyperthyroidism and ophthalmopathy. TCRdb fed the multiplex PCR reads into MiXCR, producing one record per CDR3 protein. Among 500,000 to 650,000 distinct CDR3 sequences listed, 20% were seen once. Sequenced input: blood. These receptors all stem from a man aged 35-49 years with Graves' ophthalmopathy. The CDR3 runs from the conserved cysteine through the conserved F or W.

CDR3 length,V gene,CDR3 protein
15,TRBV6-1,CASSGQGGDGSPLHF
12,TRBV27,CASRGWDNEQFF
15,TRBV29-1,CSVGGASGRSETQYF
13,TRBV2,CASSENGAGELFF
15,TRBV12-3/TRBV12-4,CASRRQQLPEETQYF
14,TRBV7-4,CASRPLREGETQYF
14,TRBV20-1,CSASPSREHYEQYF
15,TRBV12-3/TRBV12-4,CASRDGQGGKETQYF
17,TRBV30,CAWSVVVGTSSPDTQYF
16,TRBV2,CASSVGTGISGNTIYF
13,TRBV30,CAWSVPGRYEQYF
16,TRBV6-2/TRBV6-3,CASSYGQAAVLYGYTF
16,TRBV9,CASSAEGGRVNTEAFF
17,TRBV6-1,CASRARLAGGSQETQYF
15,TRBV13,CASSTTDGNTGELFF
14,TRBV9,CASSSGGTAYEQYF
13,TRBV5-1,CASSPGGGETQYF
16,TRBV3-1,CASSQDHYTGAETQYF
20,TRBV12-3/TRBV12-4,CASSLGPRDRVPLFTYEQYF
15,TRBV11-1,CASSLLEGRTDTQYF
15,TRBV3-1,CASSLNRGRNTEAFF
13,TRBV2,CASSEGTKYDYTF
15,TRBV3-1,CASSQGPGGHATQYF
13,TRBV20-1,CSALRGARETQYF
14,TRBV6-1,CASSPRGHPSEQYF